Below, 22 T cell receptor beta chains from the same sample are listed, as sequenced in a study of T cell repertoires in cytomegalovirus infection. TCRdb called the reads again in MiXCR, with one record for every CDR3 protein. Among about 100,000 distinct CDR3 sequences listed, less than 30% were seen once. These receptors' targets are unknown. The material was CD8+ T cells from cultured PBMCs, obtained from culture after CMV antigen stimulation. The receptors were sampled from a human donor in good health (CMV status not recorded). Some clones in this sample may be carry-over from other donors' samples.

This clonotype was found a few times. The rearrangement joins TRBV19 to TRBJ1-1; D might be TRBD1 (6 bases). The CDR3 contains 15 residues. The ends were cut back, 5 bases at V and 1 base at J, with 14 bases in the middle. CDR1 and CDR2 from the germline V gene are LNHDA and SQIVND (reference sequence). As DNA, the CDR3 is TGTGCCAGTAGTGTCCGACAGGATCCGAACACTGAAGCTTTCTTT. Translated, it gives CASSVRQDPNTEAFF.

This clonotype was picked up a small number of times. One junction end does not reproduce the germline sequence, and a read error may be involved. The chain has TRBV20-1 and TRBJ2-3; TRBD1 agrees at 7 bases. CDR1 and CDR2 from the germline V gene are DFQATT and SNEGSKA (reference sequence). This CDR3 has 13 amino acids. The CDR3 DNA reads TGCAGTGCTTCTATACTAACAGGGGAAGATACGCATTTT. Encoded protein: CSASILTGEDTHF.

This clonotype was counted between two and nine times. The chain employs TRBV28 and TRBJ1-1; D unresolved. V was shortened by 7 bases and J by 12 bases, with 27 bases between the two germline ends. Germline V CDR1 and CDR2: MDHEN, SYDVKM. CDR3 length equals 15 residues. Written as DNA, the CDR3 is TGTGCCAGCACCGACCCGGCCGGCAGGTCTCATGATCCTTTCTTT. Translated: CASTDPAGRSHDPFF.

This clonotype came up a few times. The rearrangement links TRBV2 to TRBJ1-1; tentatively, D is TRBD1 (5 bases). Germline CDR1 reads SNHLY; CDR2 reads FYNNEI. This CDR3 has 14 residues. Trimming pared 4 bases from V and 2 bases from J, leaving 11 bases between. The CDR3 protein is CASSVGGFNTEAFF. The CDR3 DNA reads TGTGCCAGCAGTGTGGGGGGGTTCAACACTGAAGCTTTCTTT.

This sequence joins TRBV7-4 and TRBJ1-4; D remains unclear. Germline lookup yields CDR1 SGHVT and CDR2 SQSDAQ. The CDR3 covers 13 residues. Trimming shortened V by 8 bases and J by 2 bases, and 9 bases separated the two germline ends. CDR3 sequence reads: CASRSATNEKLFF. CDR3 in DNA: TGTGCCAGCCGGTCAGCTACTAATGAAAAACTGTTTTTT.

J is TRBJ1-3 and V is TRBV12-3 or TRBV12-4; D uncertain. The V end was cut by 8 bases, the J end by 4 bases, with 6 bases between. CDR3 length equals 11 residues. CDR3 sequence: CASRNGNTIYF. The CDR3 DNA is TGTGCCAGCCGCAACGGAAACACCATATATTTT.

This clonotype has a count of ten or more. The V call is TRBV5-6, the J call TRBJ2-7; D possibly corresponds to TRBD2 (5 bases). CDR3 length: 16 residues. Germline assignment: CDR1 SGHDT and CDR2 YYEEEE. Trimming left V 0 bases short and J 2 bases short, with 15 bases between. The DNA for the CDR3 is TGTGCCAGCAGCTTGGCCGGCAGCGAGGAGGCCTACGAGCAGTACTTC. Its protein is CASSLAGSEEAYEQYF.

This clonotype was counted between two and nine times. This chain connects TRBV27 to TRBJ2-3, with TRBD2 matching 14 bases. The CDR3 length is 17 residues. With V trimmed by 4 bases and J by 4 bases, 7 bases remained unmatched. Germline V gene lookup returns CDR1 MNHEY and CDR2 SMNVEV (reference sequence). CDR3 region: CASSSGTSGGRADTQYF. The CDR3, as DNA: TGTGCCAGCAGTTCCGGGACTAGCGGGGGACGAGCAGATACGCAGTATTTT.

The V gene is TRBV6-5, the J gene TRBJ2-5; perhaps D is TRBD1 or TRBD2 (5 bases each). This CDR3 has 15 residues. The germline CDR1 and CDR2 sequences are MNHEY and SVGAGI. V lost 5 bases and J 1 base, leaving 14 bases between the germline ends. CDR3 region: CASSGSKGTQETQYF. The CDR3 region has the DNA TGTGCCAGCAGTGGCTCGAAGGGGACCCAAGAGACCCAGTACTTC.

This clonotype was counted many times. The chain joins TRBV7-2 to TRBJ1-1; D ambiguous. The CDR3 extends over 14 amino acids. Germline assignment: CDR1 SGHTA and CDR2 FQGNSA. The V and J ends lost 3 bases and 0 bases respectively, with 8 bases between them. In nucleotides, the CDR3 is TGTGCCAGCAGCTTTGAGATCATGAACACTGAAGCTTTCTTT. Translating it yields CASSFEIMNTEAFF.

This chain links TRBV7-9 with TRBJ2-7; possibly TRBD1 or TRBD2 for D (7 bases each). This CDR3 spans 16 amino acids. The germline V gene encodes CDR1 SEHNR and CDR2 FQNEAQ (reference sequence). Between the trimmed V and J ends, which lost 4 bases and 6 bases, there was a span of 22 bases. CDR3 sequence (DNA): TGTGCCAGCAGCTCTCCAGGGGGGGAGAGGGTCGGCGAGCAGTACTTC. Encoded protein: CASSSPGGERVGEQYF.

The V call is TRBV5-1, the J call TRBJ2-3; D unclear. Trimming cost V 0 bases and J 6 bases, with 11 bases left between them. There are 14 residues in the CDR3. Germline V gives CDR1 SGHRS, CDR2 YFSETQ. In nucleotides, the CDR3 is TGCGCCAGCAGCTTGGAACAGCCAAGGGATACGCAGTATTTT. Translating it yields CASSLEQPRDTQYF. Full variable domain (outside the CDR3, taken from reference TRBV5-1 and TRBJ2-3): KAGVTQTPRYLIKTRGQQVTLSCSPISGHRSVSWYQQTPGQGLQFLFEYFSETQRNKGNFPGRFSGRQFSNSRSEMNVSTLELGDSALYLCASSLEQPRDTQYFGPGTRLTVL.

This clonotype has a count of ten or more. This sequence joins TRBV7-2 and TRBJ1-5; D remains ambiguous. The CDR3 extends over 15 amino acids. V lost 3 bases and J lost 0, with 9 bases in between. CDR1 is SGHTA, CDR2 FQGNSA, per germline. This CDR3 reads CASSFWADSNQPQHF. The CDR3 DNA is TGTGCCAGCAGCTTTTGGGCAGATAGCAATCAGCCCCAGCATTTT.

This clonotype was seen a single time. The chain couples TRBV12-3 or TRBV12-4 to TRBJ2-1; 7 bases match TRBD2. After removal of 4 bases from V and 2 bases from J, the junction contained 5 bases not matched to a gene. The CDR3 sequence is 15 residues long. DNA for the CDR3: TGTGCCAGCAGTTCGGGGAGCGGGGCCTACAATGAGCAGTTCTTC. Translation gives CASSSGSGAYNEQFF.

A few counts support this clonotype. In nucleotides, the CDR3 is TGTGCCAGCAGCTTATCCAACGGGGGCTACGAGCAGTACTTC. Translated, it gives CASSLSNGGYEQYF. The chain joins TRBV7-9 to TRBJ2-7; tentative D call: TRBD2 (6 bases). This CDR3 has 14 amino acids. V lost 2 bases and J lost 3, with 11 bases in between. CDR1 SEHNR and CDR2 FQNEAQ come from the germline V gene (reference sequence).

The CDR3 sequence is CASSFYNTEAFF. The CDR3 DNA is TGTGCCAGCAGCTTTTATAACACTGAAGCTTTCTTT. The chain combines TRBV7-4 with TRBJ1-1; D is unclear. CDR1 SGHVT and CDR2 SQSDAQ come from the germline V gene. The CDR3 sequence is 12 residues long. The V end was cut by 3 bases, the J end by 2 bases, with 4 bases between.

This clonotype occurred a few times. The gene calls are TRBV25-1 and TRBJ2-7, with D uncertain. Germline CDR1 MGHDK, CDR2 SYGVNS. Trimming cost V 0 bases and J 6 bases, with 6 bases left between them. The CDR3 extends over 12 amino acids. The CDR3 DNA reads as TGTGCCAGCAGTGAATATTGGCCCGAGCAGTACTTC. This sequence encodes CASSEYWPEQYF.

In this sample, this clonotype turned up many times. V gene TRBV7-9 combines with J gene TRBJ1-1, with D tentatively TRBD1 (5 bases). There are 18 residues in the CDR3. Trimming removed 1 base at V and 1 base at J, with 19 bases between. Germline CDR1 SEHNR, CDR2 FQNEAQ (reference sequence). The CDR3, as DNA: TGTGCCAGCAGCTTAGTTGGTGCAGGGCCGGGGAAGAACACTGAAGCTTTCTTT. Translated, it gives CASSLVGAGPGKNTEAFF.

The CDR3 region is CAITGTGGGYNEQFF. The CDR3 nucleotides read TGTGCCATCACCGGGACAGGTGGGGGTTACAATGAGCAGTTCTTC. The chain uses TRBV10-3 and TRBJ2-1; 8 bases align to TRBD1. Germline CDR1 reads ENHRY; CDR2 reads SYGVKD. Germline trimming cut 7 bases from V and 4 bases from J; bases unmatched to any gene: 9. The CDR3 has 15 residues.

This clonotype appeared a few times. J is TRBJ2-1 and V is TRBV6-8, with 9 nucleotides matching TRBD2. CDR3 length: 15 residues. Germline CDR1 is MNHGY and CDR2 is SAAAGT. Losses at the gene ends were 2 bases for V and 6 bases for J; bases not matched to a gene: 5. This CDR3 is CASSYGSGSANEQFF. The CDR3, as DNA: TGTGCCAGCAGTTACGGTAGCGGGAGTGCCAATGAGCAGTTCTTC.

The chain is built from TRBV30 and TRBJ2-2, with 7 bases aligning to TRBD2. The CDR3 extends over 15 amino acids. CDR1 and CDR2 (germline): GTSNPN, SVGIG (reference sequence). The junction had 8 bases not matched to a gene; V was cut back by 5 bases and J by 2 bases. The CDR3 DNA is TGTGCCTGGGTGCGGGGGATTACAAACACCGGGGAGCTGTTTTTT. It is translated as CAWVRGITNTGELFF.

This clonotype was observed a handful of times. This chain joins TRBV2 and TRBJ1-5; D possibly corresponds to TRBD1 (6 bases). The CDR3 runs 16 residues. V was cut by 3 bases and J by 0 bases, with 12 bases left in between. The germline gives CDR1 SNHLY, CDR2 FYNNEI. CDR3 DNA sequence: TGTGCCAGCAGTGAGGAGACAGGCTATAGCAATCAGCCCCAGCATTTT. It codes for CASSEETGYSNQPQHF.